One and the same sample provided the 24 T cell receptor beta chains below, sequenced in a study of T cell responses to AZD1222 COVID-19 vaccine. The assay was immunoSEQ multiplex PCR, and TCRdb's table has in-frame clones only and misses some. The sample yields around 130,000 clones, about 86% seen once. Material: peripheral blood, obtained 28 days after the second AZD1222 dose. These receptors originate from an adult who received the AZD1222 COVID-19 vaccine.

The rearrangement uses TRBV5-1 and TRBJ2-1; either TRBD1 or TRBD2 may fit D (6 bases each). CDR1 and CDR2 (germline): SGHRS, YFSETQ. There are 14 residues in the CDR3. V lost 1 base and J 6 bases, leaving 11 bases between the germline ends. CDR3 region: CASSLFRGRNEQFF. CDR3 DNA: TGCGCCAGCAGCTTGTTCCGGGGGCGCAATGAGCAGTTCTTC.

The chain is built from TRBV18 and TRBJ1-4; D unresolved. This CDR3 region has 17 residues. The germline V and J ends were trimmed by 3 bases and 1 base, with 15 bases remaining between them. CDR1 is KGHSH and CDR2 is LQKENI in the germline V gene. CDR3 sequence reads: CASSPPRASQTNEKLFF. CDR3 sequence (DNA): TGTGCCAGCTCACCTCCGCGGGCCAGTCAAACTAATGAAAAACTGTTTTTT.

The V call is TRBV30, the J call TRBJ1-5; TRBD1 is a possible D gene (5 bases). Trimming cost V 2 bases and J 6 bases, with 11 bases left between them. Looked up from germline, CDR1 is GTSNPN and CDR2 is SVGIG (reference sequence). CDR3 length: 13 amino acids. CDR3 residues: CAWSPQGSQPQHF. CDR3 coding DNA: TGTGCCTGGAGTCCCCAGGGTAGTCAGCCCCAGCATTTT.

The J gene is TRBJ2-1, the V gene TRBV30; 12 bases match TRBD2. Germline V gene lookup returns CDR1 GTSNPN and CDR2 SVGIG (reference sequence). The CDR3 sequence is 13 residues long. V gave up 4 bases and J gave up 9 bases; unmatched junction bases: 4. CDR3 nucleotides: TGTGCCTGGACTAGCGGGGGGGTTTCTGAGCAGTTCTTC. Protein: CAWTSGGVSEQFF.

The table lists this clone with a few counts. This sequence joins TRBV5-4 and TRBJ2-6; no clear D gene. The germline V and J ends were trimmed by 3 bases and 0 bases, with 10 bases remaining between them. CDR3 length: 16 residues. The germline CDR1 and CDR2 sequences are SGHNT and YYREEE (reference sequence). The CDR3 loop is CASSWGTSSGANVLTF. The CDR3 nucleotides are TGTGCCAGCAGCTGGGGAACGAGCTCTGGGGCCAACGTCCTGACTTTC.

This CDR3 reads CASSLAGGDTYNSPLHF. The CDR3 bases are TGTGCCAGCAGCTTAGCTGGGGGAGACACCTATAATTCACCCCTCCACTTT. The V gene is TRBV5-4, the J gene TRBJ1-6; tentative D call: TRBD1 (5 bases). Germline V gene data show CDR1 as SGHNT and CDR2 as YYREEE (reference sequence). Trimming stripped 2 bases from V and 2 bases from J, with 14 bases between. The CDR3 loop spans 17 amino acids.

The chain links TRBV5-1 to TRBJ2-4; D gene ambiguous. Germline V gives CDR1 SGHRS, CDR2 YFSETQ. The CDR3 contains 15 residues. V was pared by 2 bases and J by 2 bases, with 11 bases between. The CDR3 nucleotides read TGCGCCAGCAGCTTCTTCGATAAACCCAAAAACATTCAGTACTTC. Its translation: CASSFFDKPKNIQYF.

The V call is TRBV7-8, the J call TRBJ1-4; D perhaps matches TRBD1 (5 bases). The germline V gene has CDR1 SGHVS and CDR2 FQNEAQ. Trimming cost V 0 bases and J 8 bases, with 7 bases left between them. This CDR3 region has 13 residues. The CDR3 region is CASSLAQGEKLFF. The CDR3, as DNA: TGTGCCAGCAGCTTAGCCCAGGGCGAAAAACTGTTTTTT. Using reference TRBV7-8 and TRBJ1-4 for the parts outside the CDR3, the full variable domain is GAGVSQSPRYKVAKRGQDVALRCDPISGHVSLFWYQQALGQGPEFLTYFQNEAQLDKSGLPSDRFFAERPEGSVSTLKIQRTQQEDSAVYLCASSLAQGEKLFFGSGTQLSVL.

This clone has a handful of counts. The chain joins TRBV9 to TRBJ2-7, with 8 nucleotides matching TRBD1. Germline V gives CDR1 SGDLS, CDR2 YYNGEE. The CDR3 has 15 amino acids. The trim removed 3 bases at V and 8 bases at J, leaving 13 bases unmatched. The CDR3 reads CASSGTGTGTTKQYF. The CDR3 DNA sequence: TGTGCCAGCAGCGGTACTGGGACAGGAACTACGAAGCAGTACTTC.

V gene TRBV6-1 combines with J gene TRBJ1-2; no clear D. Trimming cost V 2 bases and J 4 bases, with 14 bases left between them. The CDR3 has 15 amino acids. Germline values: CDR1 MNHNS, CDR2 SASEGT. In DNA form, the CDR3 reads TGTGCCAGCAGTGAACCCGGCGACATCAGCTATGGCTACACCTTC. Translated, it gives CASSEPGDISYGYTF.

The V gene is TRBV3-1 (or the pseudogene TRBV3-2), the J gene TRBJ2-5, with D uncertain. The ends were cut back, 2 bases at V and 1 base at J, with 8 bases in the middle. The germline CDR1 and CDR2 sequences are LGHDT and YNNKEL (reference sequence). The CDR3 extends over 14 amino acids. Written as DNA, the CDR3 is TGTGCCAGCAGCCAAAGCGTCAGCCAAGAGACCCAGTACTTC. Translation: CASSQSVSQETQYF.

The chain is built from TRBV18 and TRBJ1-6, with 8 bases identical to TRBD1. This CDR3 comprises 18 residues. Per germline, CDR1 KGHSH and CDR2 LQKENI. The junction had 10 bases not matched to a gene; V was cut back by 3 bases and J by 3 bases. In DNA form, the CDR3 reads TGTGCCAGCTCACCCCGAGGACAGGGCGCGTACTATAATTCACCCCTCCACTTT. Encoded protein: CASSPRGQGAYYNSPLHF.

This clone was seen once. The rearrangement joins TRBV5-1 to TRBJ1-1; D unclear. There are 15 residues in the CDR3. V was trimmed by 5 bases and J by 0 bases, leaving 14 bases between them. From germline, CDR1 is SGHRS and CDR2 YFSETQ. This CDR3 reads CASRVSVGMNTEAFF. The DNA for the CDR3 is TGCGCCAGCAGGGTCTCGGTGGGGATGAACACTGAAGCTTTCTTT.

The chain uses TRBV7-9 and TRBJ2-7, with D possibly TRBD2 on 7 matching bases. The CDR3 sequence is 12 residues long. CDR1 SEHNR and CDR2 FQNEAQ come from the germline V gene (reference sequence). The V end lost 7 bases, the J end lost 3 bases, and 10 bases lay between the germline ends. This CDR3 is CASKGGRYEQYF. The CDR3 DNA reads as TGTGCCAGCAAGGGGGGGCGCTACGAGCAGTACTTC.

V is TRBV18 and J is TRBJ1-6; 7 bases are shared with TRBD1. The CDR3 contains 14 residues. J lost 7 bases, V lost 5 bases, and 5 bases had no gene match. In germline, CDR1 is KGHSH, CDR2 LQKENI. Written as DNA, the CDR3 is TGTGCCAGCTCAGCGGACAGGAAGAATTCACCCCTCCACTTT. This encodes CASSADRKNSPLHF. Full variable domain (outside the CDR3, taken from reference TRBV18 and TRBJ1-6): NAGVMQNPRHLVRRRGQEARLRCSPMKGHSHVYWYRQLPEEGLKFMVYLQKENIIDESGMPKERFSAEFPKEGPSILRIQQVVRGDSAAYFCASSADRKNSPLHFGNGTRLTVT.

The rearrangement uses TRBV5-4 and TRBJ1-1; D gene ambiguous. CDR3 length: 13 residues. Trimming took 4 bases from V and 8 from J, leaving 15 bases between them. Germline V gene sequence: CDR1 SGHNT, CDR2 YYREEE (reference sequence). The CDR3 nucleotides are TGTGCCAGCAGCAGGCAGGCAGAGCAGGAAGCTTTCTTT. Translating it yields CASSRQAEQEAFF.

This chain links TRBV9 with TRBJ1-4; weak D call: TRBD1 (5 bases). Germline CDR1 reads SGDLS; CDR2 reads YYNGEE. Trimming removed 1 base at V and 7 bases at J, with 14 bases between. The CDR3 is 15 residues long. This CDR3 is CASSVRSQGSEKLFF. CDR3 in DNA: TGTGCCAGCAGCGTAAGGTCGCAGGGCAGTGAAAAACTGTTTTTT.

This clone was counted only a few times. V is TRBV14 and J is TRBJ2-3, with D tentatively TRBD1 or TRBD2 (6 bases each). The CDR3 is made up of 15 amino acids. Deletions cut 4 bases from V and 0 bases from J, with 11 bases between. Germline CDR1 is SGHDN and CDR2 is FVKESK. In DNA form, the CDR3 reads TGTGCCAGCAGCCTAGGGGGGATTAGCACAGATACGCAGTATTTT. Translation: CASSLGGISTDTQYF.

This chain uses TRBV6-5 with TRBJ2-5; TRBD2 matches at 13 bases. CDR3 size: 15 residues. After removal of 6 bases from V and 0 bases from J, the junction contained 1 base not matched to a gene. CDR1 is MNHEY, CDR2 SVGAGI, per germline. CDR3: CASSGLAGDQETQYF. The DNA for the CDR3 is TGTGCCAGCAGCGGACTAGCGGGAGACCAAGAGACCCAGTACTTC.

The rearrangement links TRBV15 to TRBJ1-4, with D perhaps TRBD1 (5 bases). The germline V and J ends were trimmed by 0 bases and 6 bases, with 14 bases remaining between them. CDR1 and CDR2 (germline): LNHNV, YYDKDF (reference sequence). The CDR3 has 16 amino acids. The DNA for the CDR3 is TGTGCCACCAGCAGAGATCTAGCAGGGTTTGATGAAAAACTGTTTTTT. It yields the protein CATSRDLAGFDEKLFF. The entire variable domain, with the rest obtained from reference TRBV15 and TRBJ1-4, is as follows: DAMVIQNPRYQVTQFGKPVTLSCSQTLNHNVMYWYQQKSSQAPKLLFHYYDKDFNNEADTPDNFQSRRPNTSFCFLDIRSPGLGDTAMYLCATSRDLAGFDEKLFFGSGTQLSVL.

The chain carries TRBV20-1 and TRBJ2-7, with D uncertain. The CDR3 is 11 residues long. CDR1 and CDR2 (germline): DFQATT, SNEGSKA (reference sequence). V lost 6 bases and J 3 bases, leaving 9 bases between the germline ends. The CDR3 DNA is TGCAGTGCCGCAACCGACTACGAGCAGTACTTC. Its protein product is CSAATDYEQYF.

The V call is TRBV28, the J call TRBJ2-7; D is unclear. V was clipped by 0 bases and J by 2 bases, with 5 bases between them. Germline CDR1 is MDHEN and CDR2 is SYDVKM. The CDR3 covers 13 residues. The CDR3 region has the DNA TGTGCCAGCAGTTTATGGGGAACCTACGAGCAGTACTTC. Translated: CASSLWGTYEQYF.

The chain recombines TRBV3-1 (or the pseudogene TRBV3-2) with TRBJ2-3; D not certain. Germline V lookup: CDR1 LGHDT, CDR2 YNNKEL (reference sequence). CDR3 size: 12 residues. The germline V and J ends were trimmed by 4 bases and 2 bases, with 4 bases remaining between them. This CDR3 is CASSLNTDTQYF. The CDR3 nucleotides read TGTGCCAGCAGCCTAAACACAGATACGCAGTATTTT.

This clone occurred a few times. The chain joins TRBV28 to TRBJ1-5, with D possibly matching TRBD1 (5 bases). The V and J ends lost 8 bases and 0 bases respectively, with 14 bases between them. The CDR3 is made up of 15 amino acids. Germline loops: CDR1 MDHEN, CDR2 SYDVKM. CDR3 nucleotides: TGTGCCAGCGACCAACTCAGGGATAGCAATCAGCCCCAGCATTTT. As protein: CASDQLRDSNQPQHF.